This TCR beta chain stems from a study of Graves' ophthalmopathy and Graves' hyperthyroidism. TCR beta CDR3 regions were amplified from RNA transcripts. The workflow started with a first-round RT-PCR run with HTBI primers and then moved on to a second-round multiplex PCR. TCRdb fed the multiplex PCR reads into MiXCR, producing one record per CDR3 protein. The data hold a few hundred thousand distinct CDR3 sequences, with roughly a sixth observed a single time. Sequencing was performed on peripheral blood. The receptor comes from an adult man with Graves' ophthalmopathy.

This chain's CDR3 is CASGQILAGGQETQYF. The DNA for the CDR3 is TGTGCTAGTGGTCAAATTCTAGCGGGGGGACAAGAGACCCAGTACTTC. The chain joins TRBV12-5 to TRBJ2-5, with 11 positions matching TRBD2. Looked up from germline, CDR1 is LGHNT and CDR2 is FRNRAP. Germline trimming cut 5 bases from V and 2 bases from J; bases unmatched to any gene: 7. The CDR3 runs to 16 residues.